A single sample is the source of the 32 T cell receptor beta chains below, sequenced in a study of blood T cell repertoires in COVID-19 (dated by TCRdb to the early 2020s). Library preparation employed the immunoSEQ multiplex PCR assay. TCRdb limited this immuneACCESS table to in-frame rearrangements with V and J called. A share of clones is missing; checked studies link under half to unresolved V genes, and the rest is unexplained. This sample has approximately 280,000 clones in its table, and roughly 89% of those were observed once. About 4.6% of the sample is in the top ten clones. The material sequenced was peripheral blood. All receptors derive from a man in his forties with acute or convalescent COVID-19.

The J gene is TRBJ2-1, the V gene TRBV14; 7 bases fit TRBD2. V gave up 1 base and J gave up 7 bases; unmatched junction bases: 1. This CDR3 contains 13 residues. CDR1 and CDR2 from the germline V gene are SGHDN and FVKESK. For the CDR3, the DNA is TGTGCCAGCAGCCAAGGGACTAGGAATGAGCAGTTCTTC. As protein: CASSQGTRNEQFF.

The chain carries TRBV18 and TRBJ1-1; D not resolved. This CDR3 has 14 amino acids. CDR1 is KGHSH, CDR2 LQKENI, per germline. The germline V and J ends were trimmed by 6 bases and 1 base, with 12 bases remaining between them. CDR3 DNA: TGTGCCAGCTCCCCCGGGATGGGGAACACTGAAGCTTTCTTT. This sequence encodes CASSPGMGNTEAFF.

The gene calls are TRBV3-1 (or the pseudogene TRBV3-2) and TRBJ1-2, with D perhaps TRBD1 (5 bases). Germline values: CDR1 LGHDT, CDR2 YNNKEL (reference sequence). The length of the CDR3 is 16 residues. Trimming pared 0 bases from V and 3 bases from J, leaving 14 bases between. The CDR3 DNA is TGTGCCAGCAGCCAAGAATGGGCAGGGTCTGACTATGGCTACACCTTC. Protein product: CASSQEWAGSDYGYTF.

This rearrangement joins TRBV10-2 to TRBJ2-1; 9 bases fit TRBD2. The CDR3 is 15 amino acids. The germline V gene has CDR1 WSHSY and CDR2 SAAADI. V lost 2 bases and J lost 6; bases outside the gene matches: 5. This CDR3 reads CASSESAGGLNEQFF. Here the CDR3 DNA reads TGCGCCAGCAGTGAGAGCGCGGGGGGGCTCAATGAGCAGTTCTTC.

The gene calls are TRBV19 and TRBJ2-7; perhaps TRBD1 as D (6 bases). The CDR3 consists of 13 residues. Germline CDR1 is LNHDA and CDR2 is SQIVND (reference sequence). With 5 bases removed from V and 7 bases from J, the gap between germline ends came to 15 bases. The CDR3 protein is CASSAYRDGEQYF. In DNA form, the CDR3 reads TGTGCCAGTAGTGCTTACAGGGACGGGGAGCAGTACTTC. Full variable domain (rest looked up from reference TRBV19 and TRBJ2-7): DGGITQSPKYLFRKEGQNVTLSCEQNLNHDAMYWYRQDPGQGLRLIYYSQIVNDFQKGDIAEGYSVSREKKESFPLTVTSAQKNPTAFYLCASSAYRDGEQYFGPGTRLTVT.

The chain is built from TRBV6-5 and TRBJ2-7; D unclear. The CDR3 runs to 14 residues. Trimming left V 2 bases short and J 3 bases short, with 11 bases between. Germline V gene data show CDR1 as MNHEY and CDR2 as SVGAGI. DNA of the CDR3: TGTGCCAGCAGTTACGATCCCCAGTACTACGAGCAGTACTTC. It translates to CASSYDPQYYEQYF.

The chain has TRBV5-1 and TRBJ2-3; the match to TRBD1 covers 7 bases. V shed 5 bases, J shed 6 bases, and the junction held 9 bases outside the gene matches. CDR3 length equals 14 residues. Germline V CDR1 and CDR2: SGHRS, YFSETQ. CDR3 in amino acids: CASRAGTDIDTQYF. CDR3 nucleotides: TGCGCCAGCAGGGCCGGGACAGACATTGATACGCAGTATTTT. Full variable domain (rest looked up from reference TRBV5-1 and TRBJ2-3): KAGVTQTPRYLIKTRGQQVTLSCSPISGHRSVSWYQQTPGQGLQFLFEYFSETQRNKGNFPGRFSGRQFSNSRSEMNVSTLELGDSALYLCASRAGTDIDTQYFGPGTRLTVL.

The J gene is TRBJ1-1, the V gene TRBV3-1 (or the pseudogene TRBV3-2); the D is unclear. Trimming cost V 1 base and J 6 bases, with 3 bases left between them. Germline V gives CDR1 LGHDT, CDR2 YNNKEL (reference sequence). The CDR3 sequence is 11 residues long. As DNA, the CDR3 is TGTGCCAGCAGCCAAGGGCCTGAAGCTTTCTTT. Protein product: CASSQGPEAFF.

The CDR3 DNA reads as TGTGCCAGCAGTCCCGGGACAGGGTTCACCGGGGAGCTGTTTTTT. It yields the protein CASSPGTGFTGELFF. The J gene is TRBJ2-2, the V gene TRBV13, with 9 bases lining up with TRBD1. The CDR3 is 15 amino acids. Trimming took 6 bases from V and 4 from J; bases not matched to a gene: 6. The germline CDR1 and CDR2 sequences are PRHDT and FYEKMQ (reference sequence).

The chain is built from TRBV5-1 and TRBJ2-3, with 11 bases fitting TRBD1. This CDR3 is 15 amino acids long. The ends lost 4 bases at V and 3 bases at J; junction bases unmatched: 4. In germline, CDR1 is SGHRS, CDR2 YFSETQ. DNA for the CDR3: TGCGCCAGCAGCATAGGACAGGGGGCTACAGATACGCAGTATTTT. Translation gives CASSIGQGATDTQYF.

This chain uses TRBV5-8 with TRBJ2-3; D is unresolved. Per the germline V gene, CDR1 is SGHTS and CDR2 is YDEGEE. The CDR3 contains 15 residues. Trimming took off 4 bases at V and 2 bases at J, with 14 bases between the two ends. Here the CDR3 reads CASSGGLGHTDTQYF. Here the CDR3 DNA reads TGTGCCAGCAGCGGCGGTTTAGGCCACACAGATACGCAGTATTTT.

The chain joins TRBV10-3 to TRBJ1-2; 8 nucleotides match TRBD1. Unmatched junction bases numbered 8, after V lost 2 bases and J lost 3 bases. CDR1 ENHRY and CDR2 SYGVKD come from the germline V gene. CDR3 length: 16 amino acids. The CDR3 reads CAISEHPDREHYGYTF. CDR3 sequence (DNA): TGTGCCATCAGTGAGCATCCGGACAGGGAACACTATGGCTACACCTTC.

V gene TRBV5-4 combines with J gene TRBJ1-6; TRBD1 matches 12 bases. V shed 4 bases and J 0 bases; nucleotides not matched to a gene: 5. Germline V gene data show CDR1 as SGHNT and CDR2 as YYREEE (reference sequence). The CDR3 is made up of 18 amino acids. The CDR3: CASSGTGGASSYNSPLHF. CDR3 nucleotide sequence: TGTGCCAGCAGCGGGACAGGGGGCGCGAGCTCCTATAATTCACCCCTCCACTTT.

The rearrangement links TRBV5-1 to TRBJ2-1; 7 nucleotides agree with TRBD1. The V segment lost 0 bases and the J segment 1 base; nucleotides outside the gene matches: 4. In germline, CDR1 is SGHRS, CDR2 YFSETQ. The CDR3 extends over 16 amino acids. The CDR3 DNA sequence: TGCGCCAGCAGCTTGGATGAGGGGGCTTCCTACAATGAGCAGTTCTTC. Translation: CASSLDEGASYNEQFF.

V is TRBV12-5 and J is TRBJ1-6, with D maybe TRBD1 (6 bases). The germline CDR1 and CDR2 sequences are LGHNT and FRNRAP. Trimming took off 5 bases at V and 7 bases at J, with 12 bases between the two ends. This CDR3 is built from 14 residues. This CDR3 is CASGNWDINSPLHF. DNA for the CDR3: TGTGCTAGTGGTAATTGGGACATCAATTCACCCCTCCACTTT.

Comment on this clone: The junction departs from the called germline gene at one end, perhaps through a read error. This rearrangement joins TRBV27 to TRBJ2-7, with 7 nucleotides matching TRBD1. Germline V gives CDR1 MNHEY, CDR2 SMNVEV (reference sequence). CDR3 length: 13 amino acids. The CDR3 bases are TGTGCCAGCAGTATATCAGGGGGCTACGAGCAGTACTTC. Protein sequence: CASSISGGYEQYF.

The V and J genes are TRBV7-2 and TRBJ2-3; TRBD1 is a possible D gene (5 bases). CDR1 is SGHTA, CDR2 FQGNSA, per germline. This CDR3 comprises 14 residues. Trimming pared 4 bases from V and 0 bases from J, leaving 8 bases between. The CDR3 DNA sequence: TGTGCCAGCAGCTGGGGCCCTAGCACAGATACGCAGTATTTT. It is translated as CASSWGPSTDTQYF.

A single count supports this clone. The chain is built from TRBV30 and TRBJ1-2; 9 bases match TRBD1. Losses at the gene ends were 4 bases for V and 6 bases for J; bases not matched to a gene: 6. The CDR3 has 13 amino acids. Germline V gene lookup returns CDR1 GTSNPN and CDR2 SVGIG (reference sequence). The CDR3 bases are TGTGCCTGGAAAGGGACAGGGCCACATGGCTACACCTTC. As protein: CAWKGTGPHGYTF.

The V and J genes are TRBV2 and TRBJ1-6, with 11 bases identical to TRBD1. Germline assignment: CDR1 SNHLY and CDR2 FYNNEI. CDR3 length equals 15 residues. Losses at the gene ends were 3 bases for V and 8 bases for J; bases not matched to a gene: 3. The CDR3 spells CASSDRTGGHSPLHF. DNA for the CDR3: TGTGCCAGCAGTGATAGGACAGGGGGCCATTCACCCCTCCACTTT.

CDR3 sequence reads: CASSPHPRTGGSYEQYF. As DNA, the CDR3 is TGTGCCAGCAGCCCACACCCCCGGACAGGGGGATCGTACGAGCAGTACTTC. This rearrangement joins TRBV13 to TRBJ2-7; 10 positions match TRBD1. With 5 bases clipped from V and 4 bases from J, the junction kept 14 bases outside the gene matches. Germline CDR1 and CDR2: PRHDT and FYEKMQ (reference sequence). The CDR3 has 17 amino acids.

This clone was found once. DNA of the CDR3: TGCGCCAGCAGCTTCTCCCAGGGCGGAACTGAAGCTTTCTTT. Translating gives CASSFSQGGTEAFF. The chain uses TRBV5-1 and TRBJ1-1, with D possibly TRBD1 on 5 matching bases. The CDR3 is made up of 14 amino acids. Between the trimmed V and J ends, which lost 2 bases and 5 bases, there was a span of 13 bases. The germline V gene has CDR1 SGHRS and CDR2 YFSETQ. Using reference TRBV5-1 and TRBJ1-1 for the parts outside the CDR3, the full variable domain is KAGVTQTPRYLIKTRGQQVTLSCSPISGHRSVSWYQQTPGQGLQFLFEYFSETQRNKGNFPGRFSGRQFSNSRSEMNVSTLELGDSALYLCASSFSQGGTEAFFGQGTRLTVV.

This clone was recorded a few times. The chain uses TRBV6-2 or TRBV6-3 and TRBJ1-6; TRBD1 might be the D (5 bases). V shed 1 base and J shed 7 bases, with 8 bases lying between them. CDR3 length: 14 residues. CDR1 and CDR2 from the germline V gene are MNHEY and SVGEGT. For the CDR3, the DNA is TGTGCCAGCAGTTACTGGGCAGGGAATTCACCCCTCCACTTT. It translates to CASSYWAGNSPLHF.

This clone occurred once. The chain joins TRBV7-2 to TRBJ1-2, with 9 bases matching TRBD1. Trimming cost V 4 bases and J 9 bases; bases outside gene matches: 6. This CDR3 is 13 amino acids long. CDR1 and CDR2 (germline): SGHTA, FQGNSA. CDR3 in amino acids: CASSSRTGVSYTF. The CDR3 nucleotides read TGTGCCAGCAGCTCCCGGACAGGGGTGAGCTACACCTTC.

The chain is built from TRBV19 and TRBJ1-2, with 7 positions matching TRBD1. V was pared by 6 bases and J by 8 bases, with 6 bases of the junction left unmatched. Germline V CDR1 and CDR2: LNHDA, SQIVND (reference sequence). The CDR3 has 12 residues. In DNA, the CDR3 is TGTGCCAGTAGCCTGACAGGGTGGGGCTACACCTTC. It is translated as CASSLTGWGYTF.

The chain joins TRBV11-2 to TRBJ1-6; D remains ambiguous. V lost 1 base and J 4 bases, leaving 5 bases between the germline ends. Germline loops: CDR1 SGHAT, CDR2 FQNNGV. This CDR3 region has 14 residues. CDR3 DNA: TGTGCCAGCAGCTTAGGAGTTTATAATTCACCCCTCCACTTT. Translated, it gives CASSLGVYNSPLHF.

The rearrangement uses TRBV3-1 (or the pseudogene TRBV3-2) and TRBJ2-4; D is undetermined. This CDR3 contains 14 residues. Germline assignment: CDR1 LGHDT and CDR2 YNNKEL (reference sequence). V lost 0 bases and J 5 bases, leaving 8 bases between the germline ends. The CDR3 spells CASSQEYSENIQYF. The CDR3 nucleotides are TGTGCCAGCAGCCAAGAATATTCGGAAAACATTCAGTACTTC.

The rearrangement links TRBV19 to TRBJ2-1; possibly TRBD2 for D (6 bases). The CDR3 loop spans 15 amino acids. V lost 7 bases, J lost 3 bases, and 16 bases lay in between. Germline CDR1 reads LNHDA; CDR2 reads SQIVND (reference sequence). CDR3 DNA sequence: TGTGCCAGTAACATCGGCCGGGGGTACTACAATGAGCAGTTCTTC. Translation gives CASNIGRGYYNEQFF.

J is TRBJ1-5 and V is TRBV6-6; D remains ambiguous. CDR1 MNHNY and CDR2 SVGAGI come from the germline V gene (reference sequence). The V end lost 6 bases, the J end lost 7 bases, and 13 bases lay between the germline ends. The CDR3 contains 13 residues. The CDR3 bases are TGTGCCAGCAGCCCTCCCACTCGGCAGCCCCAGCATTTT. Amino acid sequence: CASSPPTRQPQHF.

The chain couples TRBV20-1 to TRBJ1-4; D not resolved. V was cut by 3 bases and J by 7 bases, with 3 bases left in between. There are 10 residues in the CDR3. The germline CDR1 and CDR2 sequences are DFQATT and SNEGSKA (reference sequence). The CDR3 sequence is CSASLEKLFF. In nucleotides, the CDR3 is TGCAGTGCTAGTCTTGAAAAACTGTTTTTT.

This sequence joins TRBV19 and TRBJ2-2, with 7 bases lining up with TRBD1. This CDR3 region has 15 residues. Trimming cost V 4 bases and J 4 bases; bases outside gene matches: 6. Germline V gene sequence: CDR1 LNHDA, CDR2 SQIVND (reference sequence). The CDR3 nucleotides read TGTGCCAGTAGTACTGAGACAGGGAGCACCGGGGAGCTGTTTTTT. The encoded protein is CASSTETGSTGELFF.

The V gene is TRBV18, the J gene TRBJ1-2; the D gene is possibly TRBD1 (6 bases). CDR3 length: 13 amino acids. V lost 6 bases, J lost 2 bases, and 10 bases lay in between. The germline V gene encodes CDR1 KGHSH and CDR2 LQKENI. CDR3 region: CASSEDSNYGYTF. The DNA for the CDR3 is TGTGCCAGCTCCGAGGACAGCAACTATGGCTACACCTTC.

The chain joins TRBV12-3 or TRBV12-4 to TRBJ2-7; D is unclear. The CDR3 loop spans 11 amino acids. Trimming cost V 3 bases and J 4 bases, with 4 bases left between them. CDR3 protein: CASSFMYEQYF. The CDR3 DNA reads as TGTGCCAGCAGTTTTATGTACGAGCAGTACTTC.